Below, one TCR beta chain is given with its context. Its antigen is unidentified. This specimen comes from a study of shared clonotypes between healthy human individuals. Overall study results and limits: The low donor count limited represented genetic and exposure-history diversity. Apart from blood, nothing was sampled; tissue repertoires likely differ.

The germline gives CDR1 WNHNN, CDR2 SYGVQD (reference sequence). The V end lost 3 bases, the J end lost 7 bases, and 12 bases lay between the germline ends. This CDR3 spans 13 amino acids. Both subsets, CD45RA+ naive and CD45RA-negative memory, were split from the CD4+ cells. Under the authors' procedure: There were no quality scores in the junction-only immunoSEQ sequences, so filtering differed. Libraries were prepared by immunoSEQ multiplex PCR; TCRdb keeps only in-frame clonotypes and omits some of them. V, J and clone size reflect that table, while D and trimming were determined from the DNA. The table has about 2.4 million clones, just over 90% seen once.

The specimen was naive CD4+ T cells sorted from blood. Indicated subset: CD45RA+ positively selected. This sequence was found in a man aged 18 to 35 in good health. V usage is TRBV10-1 and J usage is TRBJ1-2; no definite D call. The DNA of the CDR3 is TGCGCCAGCAGTGACCACTCGGGGTCTGGCTACACCTTC. Translating gives CASSDHSGSGYTF.